These 29 T cell receptor beta chains were all obtained from the same sample, sequenced in a study of cytomegalovirus exposure and HLA in healthy donors. PCR involved 60 Vbeta and 13 Jbeta primers. Sequencing was performed with immunoSEQ multiplex PCR; in TCRdb, only in-frame clones are kept and a portion is missing. The sample comprises roughly 170,000 clones, 70% to 80% of which are singletons, and around 0.71% rests with the top ten. Sequences were obtained from PBMCs. The source is a female donor in good health and CMV-seronegative.

This clone appeared a few times. J is TRBJ2-6 and V is TRBV7-9, with TRBD1 identical over 8 bases. This CDR3 region has 16 residues. V lost 2 bases and J lost 3; bases outside the gene matches: 3. Germline V lookup: CDR1 SEHNR, CDR2 FQNEAQ (reference sequence). CDR3 DNA: TGTGCCAGCAGCTTACAGGGGGCTTTTGGGGCCAACGTCCTGACTTTC. Amino acid sequence: CASSLQGAFGANVLTF.

The gene calls are TRBV7-8 and TRBJ2-2; 7 bases map to TRBD1. Germline V gene lookup returns CDR1 SGHVS and CDR2 FQNEAQ. CDR3 size: 20 residues. The ends lost 2 bases at V and 2 bases at J; junction bases unmatched: 17. CDR3 protein: CASSLFPLTGTRHNTGELFF. CDR3 nucleotides: TGTGCCAGCAGCTTATTCCCCCTGACAGGGACGAGACATAACACCGGGGAGCTGTTTTTT.

The chain uses TRBV5-5 and TRBJ1-4, with D uncertain. CDR1 is SGHKS and CDR2 is YYEKEE in the germline V gene (reference sequence). The CDR3 consists of 14 residues. V shed 3 bases and J shed 7 bases, with 13 bases lying between them. The CDR3 spells CASSSGGSGEKLFF. The CDR3 DNA reads TGTGCCAGCAGCTCAGGTGGGAGCGGTGAAAAACTGTTTTTT.

Concerning this clone: One end of the junction fails to match germline, which may point to a read error. The chain joins TRBV15 to TRBJ2-6, with TRBD1 as a possible D gene (5 bases). Germline V gene lookup returns CDR1 LNHNV and CDR2 YYDKDF (reference sequence). This CDR3 is built from 14 residues. The CDR3 sequence is CATSPHTGANGLTF. In nucleotides, the CDR3 is TGTGCCACCAGCCCGCATACTGGGGCCAACGGCCTGACTTTC.

CDR3 in DNA: TGTGCCAGCAGTTTAAGGATTAGCGAGAATGAGCAGTTCTTC. Its translation: CASSLRISENEQFF. The rearrangement links TRBV28 to TRBJ2-1, with a tentative D call TRBD2 (5 bases). The CDR3 spans 14 residues. The germline V gene has CDR1 MDHEN and CDR2 SYDVKM. V was shortened by 2 bases and J by 7 bases, with 12 bases between the two germline ends.

The chain employs TRBV4-1 and TRBJ2-3; weak D call: TRBD2 (6 bases). V was trimmed by 3 bases and J by 3 bases, leaving 16 bases between them. CDR3 length: 16 amino acids. Germline lookup yields CDR1 MGHRA and CDR2 YSYEKL. The CDR3 reads CASSHGSGPQTDTQYF. DNA of the CDR3: TGCGCCAGCAGCCATGGAAGCGGGCCGCAGACAGATACGCAGTATTTT.

The chain employs TRBV30 and TRBJ2-1; TRBD1 agrees at 7 bases. The junction had 7 bases not matched to a gene; V was cut back by 5 bases and J by 0 bases. Germline assignment: CDR1 GTSNPN and CDR2 SVGIG (reference sequence). CDR3 length equals 15 residues. The DNA of the CDR3 is TGTGCCTGGGTAGGACAGGTTAGCTCCTACAATGAGCAGTTCTTC. It encodes CAWVGQVSSYNEQFF. The entire variable domain, with the rest obtained from reference TRBV30 and TRBJ2-1, is as follows: SQTIHQWPATLVQPVGSPLSLECTVEGTSNPNLYWYRQAAGRGLQLLFYSVGIGQISSEVPQNLSASRPQDRQFILSSKKLLLSDSGFYLCAWVGQVSSYNEQFFGPGTRLTVL.

The chain recombines TRBV7-9 with TRBJ2-5, with D perhaps TRBD1 (6 bases). V was trimmed by 4 bases and J by 3 bases, leaving 15 bases between them. The CDR3 is made up of 15 amino acids. Germline lookup yields CDR1 SEHNR and CDR2 FQNEAQ (reference sequence). Here the CDR3 DNA reads TGTGCCAGCAGCTCCTACAGGGCTCGGGAAGAGACCCAGTACTTC. Translating it yields CASSSYRAREETQYF. Full variable domain (remainder filled in from reference TRBV7-9 and TRBJ2-5): DTGVSQNPRHKITKRGQNVTFRCDPISEHNRLYWYRQTLGQGPEFLTYFQNEAQLEKSRLLSDRFSAERPKGSFSTLEIQRTEQGDSAMYLCASSSYRAREETQYFGPGTRLLVL.

CDR3 sequence: CASSEVVYNEQFF. The DNA for the CDR3 is TGTGCCAGCAGTGAAGTAGTTTACAATGAGCAGTTCTTC. This rearrangement joins TRBV25-1 to TRBJ2-1, with unresolved D. The CDR3 contains 13 residues. Germline CDR1 is MGHDK and CDR2 is SYGVNS. Trimming pared 2 bases from V and 4 bases from J, leaving 6 bases between.

The genes are TRBV21-1 and TRBJ2-5; the table names TRBD2, a call not compared with the DNA. TRBV21-1 is termed a pseudogene. The CDR3 extends over 17 amino acids. The CDR3 bases are TGTGCCAGCAGCCCTCGGGGGGGACTAGCGGTACAAGAGACCCAGTACTTC. This translates into CASSPRGGLAVQETQYF.

The chain has TRBV6-5 and TRBJ2-2, with 7 bases fitting TRBD1. The trim removed 4 bases at V and 2 bases at J, leaving 4 bases unmatched. From germline, CDR1 is MNHEY and CDR2 SVGAGI. The CDR3 sequence is 15 residues long. CDR3 nucleotides: TGTGCCAGCAGTTTACAGGGGCGAAACACCGGGGAGCTGTTTTTT. Its protein product is CASSLQGRNTGELFF.

The count of this clone is one. The V and J genes are TRBV19 and TRBJ1-2; D gene uncertain. The germline CDR1 and CDR2 sequences are LNHDA and SQIVND (reference sequence). The CDR3 covers 12 residues. V lost 3 bases and J lost 7, with 9 bases in between. CDR3 protein: CASSISSLGYTF. The DNA for the CDR3 is TGTGCCAGTAGTATTTCCAGTCTTGGCTACACCTTC.

Concerning this clone: Other DNA sequences in this sample translate to the same CDR3. V gene TRBV10-2 combines with J gene TRBJ2-1, with D possibly being TRBD1 (6 bases). CDR3 size: 14 residues. Germline assignment: CDR1 WSHSY and CDR2 SAAADI. V dropped 6 bases and J dropped 3 bases, with 12 bases sitting between them. CDR3 in DNA: TGCGCCAGCAGGGATAGGGGGTTCTACAATGAGCAGTTCTTC. Encoded protein: CASRDRGFYNEQFF.

The rearrangement uses TRBV4-2 and TRBJ2-3; D might be TRBD2 (7 bases). CDR1 and CDR2 (germline): LGHNA, YNFKEQ. Trimming removed 0 bases from V and 5 bases from J, with 21 bases in between. The CDR3 contains 18 residues. CDR3 coding DNA: TGTGCCAGCAGCCAAGAAGGTGTCGCGGGGGCCCGTGGAGATACGCAGTATTTT. Protein: CASSQEGVAGARGDTQYF.

The V gene is TRBV10-3, the J gene TRBJ2-7, with 7 positions matching TRBD1. The J segment lost 1 base and the V segment lost 3 bases, leaving 3 bases of the junction unmatched. The CDR3 extends over 14 amino acids. CDR1 and CDR2 from the germline V gene are ENHRY and SYGVKD. The CDR3 DNA is TGTGCCATCAGTGATGGCAGGGGGTCCTACGAGCAGTACTTC. The encoded protein is CAISDGRGSYEQYF.

This clone was recorded a few times. The CDR3 reads CSGGNGLAGALDTQYF. CDR3 bases: TGCAGCGGGGGGAACGGACTAGCGGGGGCCCTGGATACGCAGTATTTT. The genes are TRBV29-1 and TRBJ2-3; 13 nucleotides match TRBD2. The CDR3 runs 16 residues. The junction had 13 bases not matched to a gene; V was cut back by 7 bases and J by 6 bases. The germline V gene has CDR1 SQVTM and CDR2 ANQGSEA.

In its sample, this clone was seen a few times. The chain couples TRBV5-6 to TRBJ1-6; TRBD1 is a possible D gene (6 bases). Per germline, CDR1 SGHDT and CDR2 YYEEEE. V was cut by 1 base and J by 0 bases, with 11 bases left in between. The CDR3 has 17 amino acids. CDR3 amino acids: CASSLLGGRSYNSPLHF. CDR3 DNA sequence: TGTGCCAGCAGCTTGCTCGGGGGGCGCTCCTATAATTCACCCCTCCACTTT. Using reference TRBV5-6 and TRBJ1-6 for the parts outside the CDR3, the full variable domain is DAGVTQSPTHLIKTRGQQVTLRCSPKSGHDTVSWYQQALGQGPQFIFQYYEEEERQRGNFPDRFSGHQFPNYSSELNVNALLLGDSALYLCASSLLGGRSYNSPLHFGNGTRLTVT.

The chain is built from TRBV19 and TRBJ2-2; D may be TRBD2 (5 bases). CDR3 length equals 16 residues. V shed 3 bases and J shed 6 bases, with 17 bases lying between them. Germline CDR1 reads LNHDA; CDR2 reads SQIVND (reference sequence). The CDR3 DNA reads TGTGCCAGTAGTATCGAGAAGCGGCCATCCTCCGGGGAGCTGTTTTTT. Amino acid sequence: CASSIEKRPSSGELFF. Full variable domain (rest looked up from reference TRBV19 and TRBJ2-2): DGGITQSPKYLFRKEGQNVTLSCEQNLNHDAMYWYRQDPGQGLRLIYYSQIVNDFQKGDIAEGYSVSREKKESFPLTVTSAQKNPTAFYLCASSIEKRPSSGELFFGEGSRLTVL.

The gene calls are TRBV10-3 and TRBJ1-1; D is unresolved. The CDR3 runs to 15 residues. Between the trimmed V and J ends, which lost 4 bases and 3 bases, there was a span of 15 bases. Germline V gene sequence: CDR1 ENHRY, CDR2 SYGVKD. CDR3 sequence (DNA): TGTGCCATCAGTGCGGTTTCGACGAGGGACACTGAAGCTTTCTTT. Amino acid sequence: CAISAVSTRDTEAFF.

The V call is TRBV27, the J call TRBJ2-7; D gene ambiguous. Trimming removed 2 bases from V and 3 bases from J, with 11 bases in between. The CDR3 loop spans 14 amino acids. Germline values: CDR1 MNHEY, CDR2 SMNVEV (reference sequence). CDR3 sequence (DNA): TGTGCCAGCAGTTTAAAGCCGTCGGGCTACGAGCAGTACTTC. Encoded protein: CASSLKPSGYEQYF.

The V and J genes are TRBV7-9 and TRBJ2-7, with 7 bases lining up with TRBD2. V lost 1 base, J lost 2 bases, and 2 bases stayed unmatched. Germline V lookup: CDR1 SEHNR, CDR2 FQNEAQ (reference sequence). The CDR3 runs to 14 residues. CDR3 sequence: CASSLGGGAYEQYF. The CDR3 DNA reads as TGTGCCAGCAGCTTAGGTGGGGGGGCCTACGAGCAGTACTTC.

The chain uses TRBV19 and TRBJ1-5, with TRBD1 matching 10 bases. V lost 7 bases to trimming and J lost 3 bases; unmatched junction nucleotides: 12. Germline V lookup: CDR1 LNHDA, CDR2 SQIVND (reference sequence). The CDR3 sequence is 17 residues long. As DNA, the CDR3 is TGTGCCAGTAAAACCCCTCGGGGACAGGGGATCAATCAGCCCCAGCATTTT. Translating it yields CASKTPRGQGINQPQHF.

This chain uses TRBV7-9 with TRBJ1-2; D unresolved. CDR3 length: 15 amino acids. Germline V gives CDR1 SEHNR, CDR2 FQNEAQ (reference sequence). The germline V and J ends were trimmed by 3 bases and 0 bases, with 11 bases remaining between them. The CDR3 reads CASSFNTPSNYGYTF. Written as DNA, the CDR3 is TGTGCCAGCAGCTTTAATACACCTTCTAACTATGGCTACACCTTC.

V is TRBV5-1 and J is TRBJ2-2, with D maybe TRBD1 (5 bases). The CDR3 extends over 13 amino acids. In germline, CDR1 is SGHRS, CDR2 YFSETQ. The V and J ends lost 4 bases and 6 bases respectively, with 10 bases between them. The CDR3, as DNA: TGCGCCAGCAGCAGCAGGGAACCCGGGGAGCTGTTTTTT. It yields the protein CASSSREPGELFF.

This sequence joins TRBV30 and TRBJ1-2; D perhaps matches TRBD1 (5 bases). Germline V gives CDR1 GTSNPN, CDR2 SVGIG (reference sequence). Trimming cost V 6 bases and J 8 bases, with 13 bases left between them. There are 11 residues in the CDR3. The CDR3 DNA reads TGTGCCTGCCTTAGGGGCCGGGGCTACACCTTC. Protein sequence: CACLRGRGYTF.

The chain uses TRBV2 and TRBJ2-5; perhaps TRBD2 as D (6 bases). Trimming took 4 bases from V and 10 from J, leaving 13 bases between them. Germline-derived CDR1 and CDR2 are SNHLY and FYNNEI. The CDR3 totals 12 residues. As DNA, the CDR3 is TGTGCCAGCAGTGGGGACTCCTCCCTCCAGTACTTC. Translated, it gives CASSGDSSLQYF.

This sequence joins TRBV11-2 and TRBJ2-7, with 9 nucleotides matching TRBD1. The CDR3 length is 16 residues. The germline V gene has CDR1 SGHAT and CDR2 FQNNGV. Trimming cost V 5 bases and J 6 bases; bases outside gene matches: 14. The CDR3 loop is CASSHDWTGAAGEQYF. CDR3 DNA: TGTGCCAGCAGCCACGATTGGACAGGGGCGGCGGGCGAGCAGTACTTC.

The chain carries TRBV14 and TRBJ2-3, with 7 bases identical to TRBD2. V shed 4 bases and J 6 bases; nucleotides not matched to a gene: 10. The germline V gene encodes CDR1 SGHDN and CDR2 FVKESK. The CDR3 has 15 amino acids. CDR3 in amino acids: CASSRWGGLGDTQYF. DNA for the CDR3: TGTGCCAGCAGCCGCTGGGGCGGACTAGGGGATACGCAGTATTTT.

In this sample, this clone turned up a few times. This rearrangement joins TRBV19 to TRBJ1-1, with D perhaps TRBD1 (5 bases). Trimming removed 6 bases at V and 4 bases at J, with 15 bases between. CDR3 length equals 14 residues. From germline, CDR1 is LNHDA and CDR2 SQIVND (reference sequence). CDR3 DNA sequence: TGTGCCAGTAGGCCAACACGGGGGATCACTGAAGCTTTCTTT. Amino acids: CASRPTRGITEAFF.